The 8 T cell receptor beta chains given below trace back to one sample, sequenced in a study of CD8 T cells in Susac syndrome. About 0.5 to 1 ug RNA was reverse transcribed with random hexamers. One entry per CDR3 protein results from TCRdb running MiXCR on the immunoSEQ multiplex PCR reads. The data show about 120,000 distinct CDR3 sequences, about nine tenths seen once. Sequences were obtained from CD4+ T cells from PBMCs. The receptor set was obtained from a human donor in good health.

The rearrangement uses TRBV21-1 and TRBJ1-5; no check of the table's D call, TRBD1, against the DNA was made. TRBV21-1 is termed a pseudogene. CDR3 size: 16 residues. The CDR3 DNA sequence: TGTGCCAGCACTCAGGGGCAGGGGGCGCCTCCTCAGCCCCAGCATTTT. Its translation is CASTQGQGAPPQPQHF.

This clonotype was seen only a few times. The chain is built from TRBV7-2 and TRBJ2-5, with D perhaps TRBD2 (5 bases). Trimming took 4 bases from V and 7 from J, leaving 13 bases between them. CDR1 is SGHTA and CDR2 is FQGNSA in the germline V gene. The CDR3 sequence is 13 residues long. The CDR3 nucleotides read TGTGCCAGCAGCTCCGGGGTCCTGGGGACCCAGTACTTC. This codes for CASSSGVLGTQYF.

In its sample, this clonotype was seen once. The rearrangement links TRBV29-1 to TRBJ1-1, with no clear D. The V end lost 1 base, the J end lost 1 base, and 7 bases lay between the germline ends. CDR1 and CDR2 (germline): SQVTM, ANQGSEA. The CDR3 has 13 amino acids. The CDR3 spells CSVEGQENTEAFF. CDR3 bases: TGCAGCGTTGAAGGTCAGGAGAACACTGAAGCTTTCTTT.

This sequence joins TRBV7-2 and TRBJ2-6; D unresolved. The CDR3 covers 16 residues. V lost 2 bases to trimming and J lost 1 base, with 9 bases between them. Germline V gene lookup returns CDR1 SGHTA and CDR2 FQGNSA. The CDR3 nucleotides read TGTGCCAGCAGCTTACTTCCTGGGTCTGGGGCCAACGTCCTGACTTTC. Its translation is CASSLLPGSGANVLTF.

V usage is TRBV20-1 and J usage is TRBJ2-1; a weak D match, TRBD1 (6 bases). The CDR3 is made up of 15 amino acids. Trimming removed 5 bases at V and 5 bases at J, with 19 bases between. Germline CDR1 is DFQATT and CDR2 is SNEGSKA (reference sequence). The CDR3 DNA sequence: TGCAGTGCTTTATGGACAGTCGGGTGGGACAATGAGCAGTTCTTC. Its translation is CSALWTVGWDNEQFF.

The V and J genes are TRBV5-1 and TRBJ2-7; D is possibly TRBD1 (6 bases). CDR3 length equals 16 residues. The germline CDR1 and CDR2 sequences are SGHRS and YFSETQ. The V end lost 4 bases, the J end lost 0 bases, and 17 bases lay between the germline ends. The CDR3 DNA reads TGCGCCAGCAGCGTGGGACAAAACAGATACTCCTACGAGCAGTACTTC. This translates into CASSVGQNRYSYEQYF.

The chain combines TRBV6-2 or TRBV6-3 with TRBJ2-1; the D is unclear. Trimming left V 6 bases short and J 5 bases short, with 5 bases between. The CDR3 has 11 residues. CDR1 MNHEY and CDR2 SVGEGT come from the germline V gene. The CDR3 sequence: CASSRDNEQFF. DNA of the CDR3: TGTGCCAGCAGCCGGGACAATGAGCAGTTCTTC.

This chain links TRBV27 with TRBJ2-7; 8 bases agree with TRBD1. Looked up from germline, CDR1 is MNHEY and CDR2 is SMNVEV (reference sequence). The V gene end was trimmed by 5 bases and the J gene end by 6 bases; junction bases not matched to a gene: 12. This CDR3 contains 15 residues. The CDR3 nucleotides read TGTGCCAGCAGTCCTGCCGGACAGGGATTTGGCGAGCAGTACTTC. It is translated as CASSPAGQGFGEQYF.